This T cell receptor beta chain was observed in a study of T cells expressing NK-cell markers. Study-level information: HCMV seropositivity characterized most of the eight sequenced donors, and seronegativity one.

Germline V gene lookup returns CDR1 SQVTM and CDR2 ANQGSEA. CDR3 length: 13 amino acids. Broader study findings: More than five donors had dominant NKG2C+ clonotypes that comprised about 1.0-7.5% of their CD8+ T cells.

As for this clonotype: Its cognate antigen is unknown.

TCRdb re-called the 5' RACE reads, yielding one record per CDR3 amino acid sequence without DNA. In total, the table holds about 540,000 distinct CDR3 sequences. V gene TRBV29-1 combines with J gene TRBJ2-1; TCRdb calls TRBD1, which cannot be checked without DNA. The sequenced material came from blood T cells: a sorted CD56 or NKG2C T cell subset, CD4+ or CD8+ T cells, or bulk PBMC T cells (not recorded which). This TCR was sampled from a man between 18 and 29 years old in good health. CDR3 loop: CSVGAGEYNEQFF.